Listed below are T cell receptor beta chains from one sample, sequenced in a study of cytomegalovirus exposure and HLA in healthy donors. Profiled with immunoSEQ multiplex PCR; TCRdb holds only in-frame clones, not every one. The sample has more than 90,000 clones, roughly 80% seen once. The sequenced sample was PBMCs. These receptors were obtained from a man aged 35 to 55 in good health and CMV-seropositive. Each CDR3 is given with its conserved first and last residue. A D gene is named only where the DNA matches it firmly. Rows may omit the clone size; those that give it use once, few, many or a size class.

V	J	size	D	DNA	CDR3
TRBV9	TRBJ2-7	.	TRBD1	TGTGCCAGCAGCTACCAGGGGGCGCAAAGAGACGAGCAGTACTTC	CASSYQGAQRDEQYF
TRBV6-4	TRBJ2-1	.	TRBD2	TGTGCCAGCAGTGAATATCCTAGCGGTGTTTACAATGAGCAGTTCTTC	CASSEYPSGVYNEQFF
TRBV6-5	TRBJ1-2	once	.	TGTGCCAGCAGTTACGGGAGGGGTTTCGCGAATGGCTACACCTTC	CASSYGRGFANGYTF
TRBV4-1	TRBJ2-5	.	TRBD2	TGCGCCAGCAGCCCCCCGGGGACTAGCCAAGAGACCCAGTACTTC	CASSPPGTSQETQYF
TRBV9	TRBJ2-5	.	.	TGTGCCAGCAGCGTAGGAATAGGGGAAGGCGGAGAGACCCAGTACTTC	CASSVGIGEGGETQYF
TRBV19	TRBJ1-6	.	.	TGTGCCAGTGCCAGTGAGGCGGGGATTAATTCACCCCTCCACTTT	CASASEAGINSPLHF
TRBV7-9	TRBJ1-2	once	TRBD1	TGTGCCAGCAGCTTAGGACAGGGCCAGAACTATGGCTACACCTTC	CASSLGQGQNYGYTF
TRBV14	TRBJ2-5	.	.	TGTGCCAGCAGCAACCGGGACTTACAAGAGACCCAGTACTTC	CASSNRDLQETQYF
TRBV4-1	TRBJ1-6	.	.	TGCGCCAGCAGCCAATTGGGACAAAATTCACCCCTCCACTTT	CASSQLGQNSPLHF
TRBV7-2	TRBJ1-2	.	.	TGTGCCAGCAGTCCCACAGGGACACTTACCTATGGCTACACCTTC	CASSPTGTLTYGYTF
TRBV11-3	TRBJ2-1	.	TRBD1	TGTGCCAGCAGCCGGGACAGCCCTAACAATGAGCAGTTCTTC	CASSRDSPNNEQFF
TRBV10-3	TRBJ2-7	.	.	TGTGCCATCAGTGAAGGGGCGGGAACCTACGAGCAGTACTTC	CAISEGAGTYEQYF
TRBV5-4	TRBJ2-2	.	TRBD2	TGTGCCAGCAGACAAGCCCCGGGACTAGCGGGAGAGATAGAGCTGTTTTTT	CASRQAPGLAGEIELFF
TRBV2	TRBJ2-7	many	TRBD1	TGTGCCAGCAGTGAGGGACAGAGATCCTACGAGCAGTACTTC	CASSEGQRSYEQYF
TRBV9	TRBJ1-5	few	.	TGTGCCAGCAGTGAAAGTACTGGGCGCCTGGAACAGCCCCAGCATTTT	CASSESTGRLEQPQHF
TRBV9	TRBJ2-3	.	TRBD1	TGTGCCAGCAGCGCCTCCGGGACAGGGGGTCTCACAGATACGCAGTATTTT	CASSASGTGGLTDTQYF
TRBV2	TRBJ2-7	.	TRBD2	TGTGCCAGCTCTGTGGCGAGCGGGGGGCCAACCTGGCAGTACTTC	CASSVASGGPTWQYF
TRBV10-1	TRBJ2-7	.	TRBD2	TGTGCCAGCAGTGGGACAAAAACACCCCTATGGACTAGCGGAGGCCCGCGATTGGACGAGCAGTACTTC	CASSGTKTPLWTSGGPRLDEQYF
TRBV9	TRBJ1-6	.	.	TGTGCCAGCAGCGTACAAGAGGATAATTCACCCCTCCACTTT	CASSVQEDNSPLHF
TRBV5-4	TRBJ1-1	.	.	TGTGCCAGCAGCGCCTCAGGGGCGGCGGGTACTGAAGCTTTCTTT	CASSASGAAGTEAFF
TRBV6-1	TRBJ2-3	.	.	TGTGCCAGCAAAACACAGGGTCCCACAGATACGCAGTATTTT	CASKTQGPTDTQYF
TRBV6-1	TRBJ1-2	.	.	TGTGCCAGCAGTGAAACAAAAGGGGGAGGCTACACCTTC	CASSETKGGGYTF
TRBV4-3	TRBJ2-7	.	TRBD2	TGCGCCAGCAGCCAAGATAATTCGGGGAGGGCCGAGCAGTACTTC	CASSQDNSGRAEQYF
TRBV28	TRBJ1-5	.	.	TGTGCCAGCAGTTTAGGTCAGGCGAGCAATCAGCCCCAGCATTTT	CASSLGQASNQPQHF
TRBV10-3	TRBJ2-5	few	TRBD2	TGTGCCATCAGTGAGGACCGGGGAGGGCCAGAGACCCAGTACTTC	CAISEDRGGPETQYF
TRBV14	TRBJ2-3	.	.	TGTGCCAGCAGCCAAGCCGGCACAGATACGCAGTATTTT	CASSQAGTDTQYF
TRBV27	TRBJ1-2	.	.	TGTGCCAGCAGTCAACTCGGAGGGGTAGGTGATGGCTACACCTTC	CASSQLGGVGDGYTF
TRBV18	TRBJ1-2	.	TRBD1	TGTGCCAGCTCACCAGAGACAGGGGGCGCGTTCGGCTACACCTTC	CASSPETGGAFGYTF
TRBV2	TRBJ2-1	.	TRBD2	TGTGCCAGCGGCGGGGGACTCTACAATGAGCAGTTCTTC	CASGGGLYNEQFF
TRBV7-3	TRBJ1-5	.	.	TGTGCCAGCAGCTTATATGCAGGGCCTCAGCCCCAGCATTTT	CASSLYAGPQPQHF
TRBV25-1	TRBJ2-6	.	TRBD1	TGTGCCAGCAGTTTTGGACAGGGGGCGGTAGGGGCCAACGTCCTGACTTTC	CASSFGQGAVGANVLTF
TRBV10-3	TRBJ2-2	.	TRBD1	TGTGCCATCAGCCGGGACAGGGCGAACACCGGGGAGCTGTTTTTT	CAISRDRANTGELFF